Each of the 5 T cell receptor beta chains below was sequenced from the same sample in a study of blood T cell repertoires in COVID-19. TCRdb keeps only in-frame clones here, not all; method: immunoSEQ multiplex PCR. Of approximately 150,000 clones in the sample, roughly four fifths were seen once. Sequencing input: peripheral blood. The receptors come from a human donor with acute or convalescent COVID-19. The donor label of this sample is uncertain.

This chain uses TRBV5-5 with TRBJ2-2, with D tentatively TRBD2 (6 bases). Trimming pared 3 bases from V and 3 bases from J, leaving 12 bases between. CDR3 length equals 15 residues. Germline lookup yields CDR1 SGHKS and CDR2 YYEKEE (reference sequence). The CDR3 nucleotides are TGTGCCAGCAGCTCCGGGACGGGGGACACCGGGGAGCTGTTTTTT. It yields the protein CASSSGTGDTGELFF. The variable domain in full, completed from reference TRBV5-5 and TRBJ2-2, reads DAGVTQSPTHLIKTRGQQVTLRCSPISGHKSVSWYQQVLGQGPQFIFQYYEKEERGRGNFPDRFSARQFPNYSSELNVNALLLGDSALYLCASSSGTGDTGELFFGEGSRLTVL.

The genes are TRBV29-1 and TRBJ1-2, with a tentative D call TRBD1 (6 bases). CDR3 length: 15 amino acids. From germline, CDR1 is SQVTM and CDR2 ANQGSEA. V lost 4 bases and J lost 4, with 19 bases in between. The CDR3 region has the DNA TGCAGCGTTGGATTACGGACAGTGGGGTCCTATGGCTACACCTTC. The encoded protein is CSVGLRTVGSYGYTF.

The chain has TRBV6-1 and TRBJ2-5; tentative D call: TRBD1 (6 bases). Trimming shortened V by 1 base and J by 6 bases, and 12 bases separated the two germline ends. The CDR3 length is 14 residues. Germline loops: CDR1 MNHNS, CDR2 SASEGT. The CDR3 region has the DNA TGTGCCAGCAGTGAAGTCGGCAGGGGCCAGACCCAGTACTTC. This translates into CASSEVGRGQTQYF.

The chain carries TRBV6-1 and TRBJ1-5, with 7 bases that match TRBD1. Per germline, CDR1 MNHNS and CDR2 SASEGT. The V gene end was trimmed by 3 bases and the J gene end by 6 bases; junction bases not matched to a gene: 11. CDR3 size: 16 residues. CDR3 protein: CASSDLRQGLSQPQHF. The DNA for the CDR3 is TGTGCCAGCAGTGACTTGAGACAGGGTTTGAGTCAGCCCCAGCATTTT.

This clone was counted a few times. The V and J genes are TRBV6-6 and TRBJ1-2; D uncertain. Trimming took 0 bases from V and 2 from J, leaving 4 bases between them. This CDR3 has 13 residues. From germline, CDR1 is MNHNY and CDR2 SVGAGI (reference sequence). CDR3 loop: CASSYSPNYGYTF. Here the CDR3 DNA reads TGTGCCAGCAGTTACTCCCCAAACTATGGCTACACCTTC.